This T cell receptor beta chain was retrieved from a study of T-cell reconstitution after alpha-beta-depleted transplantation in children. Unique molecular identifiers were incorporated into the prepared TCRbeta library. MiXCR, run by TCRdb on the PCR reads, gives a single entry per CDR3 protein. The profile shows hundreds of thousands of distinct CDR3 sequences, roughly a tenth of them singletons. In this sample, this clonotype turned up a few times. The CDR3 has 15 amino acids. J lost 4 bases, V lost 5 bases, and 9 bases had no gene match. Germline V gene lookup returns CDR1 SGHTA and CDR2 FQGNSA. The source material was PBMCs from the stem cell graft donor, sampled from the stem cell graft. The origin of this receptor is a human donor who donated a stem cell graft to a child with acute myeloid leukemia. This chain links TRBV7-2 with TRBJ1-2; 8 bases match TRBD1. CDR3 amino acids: CASSPGTGPSYGYTF. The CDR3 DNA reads TGTGCCAGCAGCCCAGGGACAGGTCCCTCCTATGGCTACACCTTC.